A selection of T cell receptor beta chains follows, all from one sample in a study of cytomegalovirus exposure and HLA in healthy donors. Clones were sequenced by immunoSEQ multiplex PCR, and TCRdb holds only the in-frame ones, with some missing. This sample has approximately 190,000 clones, with approximately 78% found just once. Sequencing used PBMCs. Every receptor here comes from a woman under 30 in good health and CMV-seronegative. Both conserved end residues are part of each CDR3. D genes are given only for firm matches. Clone sizes are given selectively: once, few, many, or a class where the clone is expanded.

v_call,j_call,d_call,clone_size,cdr3_nt,cdr3_aa
TRBV16,TRBJ2-7,TRBD1,-,TGTGCCAGCAGCCAATCGGGGAAGACAGGGACCTACGAGCAGTACTTC,CASSQSGKTGTYEQYF
TRBV7-7,TRBJ2-3,-,-,TGTGCCAGCAGCTTAGGGCGGGGAAAAAGCACAGATACGCAGTATTTT,CASSLGRGKSTDTQYF
TRBV6-5,TRBJ1-1,-,-,TGTGCCAGCAGTTACGCAACAGGGTGGCGCACTGAAGCTTTCTTT,CASSYATGWRTEAFF
TRBV2,TRBJ1-6,TRBD1,-,TGTGCCAGCAGTTCCGGGACAGGCGCAACCCTCCACTTT,CASSSGTGATLHF
TRBV5-6,TRBJ2-2,-,-,TGTGCCAGCAGCTTGGAGTTTCAGGGTAGCACCGGGGAGCTGTTTTTT,CASSLEFQGSTGELFF
TRBV7-6,TRBJ1-5,TRBD1,-,TGTGCCAGCAGCTTAGAACAGGGGATGAGCAATCAGCCCCAGCATTTT,CASSLEQGMSNQPQHF
TRBV7-6,TRBJ2-7,TRBD2,-,TGTGCCAGCAGCGAACTAGCGGGAGTAAATGAGCAGTACTTC,CASSELAGVNEQYF
TRBV15,TRBJ2-7,-,-,TGTGCCACCAGCAGAGATGTGAGTCGGTCCTACGAGCAGTACTTC,CATSRDVSRSYEQYF
TRBV4-1,TRBJ1-5,-,-,TGCGCCAGCAGCCAAGATCTGTCCAATCAGCCCCAGCATTTT,CASSQDLSNQPQHF
TRBV6-6,TRBJ1-2,TRBD1,-,TGTGCCAGCAGTTGGGACAGCACTGGGGCTAACTATGGCTACACCTTC,CASSWDSTGANYGYTF
TRBV7-9,TRBJ1-4,-,-,TGTGCCAGCAGCGAAACAGGGAACTCTAATGAAAAACTGTTTTTT,CASSETGNSNEKLFF
TRBV6-5,TRBJ1-2,-,-,TGTGCCAGCAGTTACGACCGACTGGAGGGCCGCACCTTC,CASSYDRLEGRTF
TRBV5-6,TRBJ2-1,TRBD2,-,TGTGCCAGCAGCTTGGGCCCGAATAGCGGGGGGGCCTGGGATGAGCAGTTCTTC,CASSLGPNSGGAWDEQFF
TRBV11-2,TRBJ2-6,-,few,TGTGCCAGCAGCCGTAAACGTGTCCAGGGTGTGTTTGGGGCCAACGTCCTGACTTTC,CASSRKRVQGVFGANVLTF
TRBV6-5,TRBJ2-7,TRBD2,-,TGTGCCAGCCTTAGCGGGAGCTCCTACGAGCAGTACTTC,CASLSGSSYEQYF
TRBV30,TRBJ2-7,TRBD1,-,TGTGCCTGGAGTTTAGGGACAGGGGATTCCGAGCAGTACTTC,CAWSLGTGDSEQYF